Below are 32 T cell receptor beta chains sequenced from a single sample in a study of CD8 T cells in acute hepatitis C reinfection (dated by TCRdb to the early 2020s). Read against the paper, the sample's time point label means: naive CD8 control sorted from an acute-time-point sample. The method was the immunoSEQ multiplex PCR assay. TCRdb mirrors the immuneACCESS table, restricted to in-frame sequences. Some clones are absent from its copies; in checked studies, under half trace to an unresolved V gene, and the reason for the others is unknown. The sample records approximately 39,000 clones, around nine tenths of which are singletons. Roughly 0.48% of the sample comes from the top ten. Sequenced sample: naive CD8+ T cells from PBMCs. The cell subset or site label corresponds to: sorted total naive CD45RO-negative CD8+ T cells. The receptors originated from a man aged 25 to 40 with chronic hepatitis C.

The V gene is TRBV29-1, the J gene TRBJ2-1, with D unresolved. This CDR3 region has 10 residues. Trimming removed 4 bases at V and 7 bases at J, with 5 bases between. Germline V gene data show CDR1 as SQVTM and CDR2 as ANQGSEA. The CDR3 nucleotides read TGCAGCGTTGTAGGGAATGAGCAGTTCTTC. This sequence encodes CSVVGNEQFF.

The CDR3, as DNA: TGTGCCAGCAGTTTATCGCAACGGGGGGTCAGCGAGCAGTTCTTC. Protein product: CASSLSQRGVSEQFF. The chain employs TRBV27 and TRBJ2-1; 7 nucleotides line up with TRBD2. This CDR3 has 15 residues. Looked up from germline, CDR1 is MNHEY and CDR2 is SMNVEV (reference sequence). V gave up 0 bases and J gave up 10 bases; unmatched junction bases: 9.

Notes on this clone: At one end the junction does not follow the germline gene, possibly because of a read error. The same CDR3 can be traced to other DNA sequences in this sample. CDR3 coding DNA: TGTGCCTGGAGCGCCGGGACCTACGAGCAGTATTTC. Protein product: CAWSAGTYEQYF. The rearrangement uses TRBV30 and TRBJ2-7; perhaps D is TRBD1 or TRBD2 (5 bases each). The CDR3 has 12 residues. Looked up from germline, CDR1 is GTSNPN and CDR2 is SVGIG (reference sequence).

The chain has TRBV7-3 and TRBJ2-6; D may be TRBD1 (6 bases). V was pared by 2 bases and J by 4 bases, with 9 bases between. The germline V gene encodes CDR1 SGHTA and CDR2 FQGTGA. This CDR3 has 15 amino acids. CDR3 DNA sequence: TGTGCCAGCAGCTTAGGGGGCGCGGGGGCCAACGTCCTGACTTTC. This encodes CASSLGGAGANVLTF.

This sequence joins TRBV7-9 and TRBJ1-4; tentatively, D is TRBD1 (5 bases). Between the trimmed V and J ends, which lost 7 bases and 6 bases, there was a span of 15 bases. CDR3 length equals 14 residues. CDR1 and CDR2 (germline): SEHNR, FQNEAQ (reference sequence). The CDR3 region has the DNA TGTGCCAGCACCCAAGGCGGGGGATATGAAAAACTGTTTTTT. Translated, it gives CASTQGGGYEKLFF. Filled out from reference TRBV7-9 and TRBJ1-4, the complete variable domain reads DTGVSQNPRHKITKRGQNVTFRCDPISEHNRLYWYRQTLGQGPEFLTYFQNEAQLEKSRLLSDRFSAERPKGSFSTLEIQRTEQGDSAMYLCASTQGGGYEKLFFGSGTQLSVL.

The chain couples TRBV5-4 to TRBJ2-7, with 10 bases lining up with TRBD2. V shed 0 bases and J 5 bases; nucleotides not matched to a gene: 5. The CDR3 consists of 15 residues. Germline V gives CDR1 SGHNT, CDR2 YYREEE (reference sequence). Written as DNA, the CDR3 is TGTGCCAGCAGCTTGGGGGGACTAGCGAAGGACGAGCAGTACTTC. It translates to CASSLGGLAKDEQYF. Variable domain in full (rest from reference TRBV5-4 and TRBJ2-7): ETGVTQSPTHLIKTRGQQVTLRCSSQSGHNTVSWYQQALGQGPQFIFQYYREEENGRGNFPPRFSGLQFPNYSSELNVNALELDDSALYLCASSLGGLAKDEQYFGPGTRLTVT.

The rearrangement joins TRBV11-2 to TRBJ1-1, with a tentative D call TRBD1 (5 bases). Germline CDR1 and CDR2: SGHAT and FQNNGV. This CDR3 contains 15 residues. V shed 0 bases and J shed 2 bases, with 10 bases lying between them. CDR3 nucleotide sequence: TGTGCCAGCAGCTTAGATAAGGGGCCTAACACTGAAGCTTTCTTT. Translated, it gives CASSLDKGPNTEAFF. Complete variable domain (other parts from reference TRBV11-2 and TRBJ1-1): EAGVAQSPRYKIIEKRQSVAFWCNPISGHATLYWYQQILGQGPKLLIQFQNNGVVDDSQLPKDRFSAERLKGVDSTLKIQPAKLEDSAVYLCASSLDKGPNTEAFFGQGTRLTVV.

V usage is TRBV6-1 and J usage is TRBJ2-7; tentative D call: TRBD1 (6 bases). Germline V gene lookup returns CDR1 MNHNS and CDR2 SASEGT. The CDR3 spans 15 residues. V shed 1 base and J shed 1 base, with 11 bases lying between them. CDR3 nucleotides: TGTGCCAGCAGTGAAGATCTGGGACAATCCTACGAGCAGTACTTC. Amino acids: CASSEDLGQSYEQYF.

The chain couples TRBV9 to TRBJ2-7; possible D gene TRBD2, 6 bases. Germline loops: CDR1 SGDLS, CDR2 YYNGEE. V lost 0 bases and J 1 base, leaving 14 bases between the germline ends. The CDR3 contains 16 residues. The CDR3 coding sequence is TGTGCCAGCAGCGTAGGGGAGGACGGGACGTCCTACGAGCAGTACTTC. Its translation is CASSVGEDGTSYEQYF.

This chain links TRBV19 with TRBJ1-4; TRBD1 is a possible D gene (5 bases). Between the trimmed V and J ends, which lost 4 bases and 8 bases, there was a span of 17 bases. The CDR3 is 15 amino acids. The germline gives CDR1 LNHDA, CDR2 SQIVND (reference sequence). CDR3 sequence: CASSTPAGLGEKLFF. Here the CDR3 DNA reads TGTGCCAGTAGTACCCCCGCAGGGCTGGGGGAAAAACTGTTTTTT.

The chain carries TRBV2 and TRBJ2-5, with TRBD2 identical over 7 bases. The DNA end is more similar to TRBJ2-7, so the J call may be wrong. This CDR3 region has 19 residues. The germline V gene has CDR1 SNHLY and CDR2 FYNNEI. CDR3 residues: CASSVRSLRQTSSSYEQYF. The CDR3, as DNA: TGTGCCAGCAGCGTTCGGAGTCTCCGGCAGACTAGCAGCTCCTACGAGCAGTACTTC.

This chain uses TRBV5-5 with TRBJ2-7; no firm D call. This CDR3 comprises 14 residues. Trimming took off 0 bases at V and 1 base at J, with 8 bases between the two ends. Germline values: CDR1 SGHKS, CDR2 YYEKEE (reference sequence). The CDR3 protein is CASSLASRSYEQYF. The CDR3 DNA reads as TGTGCCAGCAGCTTGGCCTCCAGGTCCTACGAGCAGTACTTC.

The chain combines TRBV7-6 with TRBJ2-7; D is perhaps TRBD1 (5 bases). The germline V and J ends were trimmed by 1 base and 3 bases, with 13 bases remaining between them. The CDR3 length is 15 residues. Germline CDR1 reads SGHVS; CDR2 reads FNYEAQ. In DNA form, the CDR3 reads TGTGCCAGCAGCTTAGAGGGTCCAGGGCTCTACGAGCAGTACTTC. Its translation is CASSLEGPGLYEQYF.

The V call is TRBV2, the J call TRBJ1-1, with a tentative D call TRBD1 (5 bases). V dropped 9 bases and J dropped 0 bases, with 14 bases sitting between them. There are 14 residues in the CDR3. CDR1 is SNHLY and CDR2 is FYNNEI in the germline V gene. The CDR3 DNA sequence: TGTGCCAGAGACAGTTTACATCTGAACACTGAAGCTTTCTTT. It codes for CARDSLHLNTEAFF.

The chain links TRBV11-2 to TRBJ1-1; 8 bases line up with TRBD1. Per germline, CDR1 SGHAT and CDR2 FQNNGV. Losses at the gene ends were 3 bases for V and 6 bases for J; bases not matched to a gene: 3. The CDR3 consists of 13 residues. CDR3 amino acids: CASSFDRGAEAFF. For the CDR3, the DNA is TGTGCCAGCAGCTTCGACAGGGGAGCTGAAGCTTTCTTT.

V gene TRBV6-6 combines with J gene TRBJ2-3; 8 nucleotides line up with TRBD2. Germline CDR1 reads MNHNY; CDR2 reads SVGAGI (reference sequence). This CDR3 spans 14 amino acids. The CDR3 coding sequence is TGTGCGGAGCGGGGGACGGAGCAAACAGATACGCAGTATTTT. Encoded protein: CAERGTEQTDTQYF.

The chain is built from TRBV19 and TRBJ1-5; the match to TRBD1 covers 9 bases. V gave up 9 bases and J gave up 4 bases; unmatched junction bases: 7. The CDR3 sequence is 14 residues long. Germline CDR1 reads LNHDA; CDR2 reads SQIVND (reference sequence). This CDR3 reads CASRTGGGNQPQHF. The DNA of the CDR3 is TGTGCCAGCAGAACAGGGGGCGGGAATCAGCCCCAGCATTTT.

In its sample, this clone was seen once. The chain links TRBV27 to TRBJ2-1; 10 bases map to TRBD2. This CDR3 comprises 13 residues. The V gene's germline CDR1 is MNHEY and CDR2 SMNVEV (reference sequence). V shed 9 bases and J 6 bases; nucleotides not matched to a gene: 5. The CDR3 coding sequence is TGTGCCAGTTCGGGACTAGCGTTCAATGAGCAGTTCTTC. Its translation is CASSGLAFNEQFF.

This chain uses TRBV11-3 with TRBJ2-3; D is undetermined. The CDR3 covers 13 residues. The germline V and J ends were trimmed by 4 bases and 0 bases, with 5 bases remaining between them. Germline V gene sequence: CDR1 SGHNT, CDR2 YENEEA. The CDR3 sequence is CASSYGSTDTQYF. The CDR3 bases are TGTGCCAGCAGCTATGGTAGCACAGATACGCAGTATTTT.

This rearrangement joins TRBV13 to TRBJ2-7; 8 positions agree with TRBD1. Germline V CDR1 and CDR2: PRHDT, FYEKMQ (reference sequence). Trimming removed 5 bases from V and 2 bases from J; junction bases left unmatched: 8. The CDR3 has 15 residues. The DNA of the CDR3 is TGTGCCAGCAGCGAAGGCCAGACAGGGGCCTACGAGCAGTACTTC. Protein product: CASSEGQTGAYEQYF.

The gene calls are TRBV5-5 and TRBJ1-1; TRBD1 is a possible D gene (6 bases). This CDR3 has 14 residues. From germline, CDR1 is SGHKS and CDR2 YYEKEE (reference sequence). The V end lost 4 bases, the J end lost 5 bases, and 15 bases lay between the germline ends. This chain's CDR3 is CASSNRAWETEAFF. CDR3 DNA sequence: TGTGCCAGCAGCAACAGGGCATGGGAAACTGAAGCTTTCTTT.

The chain couples TRBV10-1 to TRBJ2-1; D not certain. The CDR3 consists of 16 residues. Per the germline V gene, CDR1 is WNHNN and CDR2 is SYGVQD (reference sequence). V was cut by 3 bases and J by 0 bases, with 12 bases left in between. The DNA for the CDR3 is TGCGCCAGCAGTGATACGGCGTATAGCTCCTACAATGAGCAGTTCTTC. As protein: CASSDTAYSSYNEQFF.

The J gene is TRBJ2-1, the V gene TRBV7-9; TRBD2 is a possible D gene (6 bases). Germline V gene sequence: CDR1 SEHNR, CDR2 FQNEAQ (reference sequence). CDR3 length equals 13 residues. V lost 4 bases and J lost 5, with 9 bases in between. The CDR3 spells CASSWGLDNEQFF. DNA of the CDR3: TGTGCCAGCAGCTGGGGACTTGACAATGAGCAGTTCTTC.

The V gene is TRBV4-1, the J gene TRBJ2-7; tentative D call: TRBD1 (6 bases). The CDR3 loop spans 16 amino acids. Germline V gene data show CDR1 as MGHRA and CDR2 as YSYEKL. V was shortened by 1 base and J by 3 bases, with 16 bases between the two germline ends. CDR3 region: CASSQGPGTIFYEQYF. Written as DNA, the CDR3 is TGCGCCAGCAGCCAAGGTCCCGGGACAATTTTCTACGAGCAGTACTTC.

This chain joins TRBV13 and TRBJ2-2; D remains ambiguous. V lost 5 bases and J lost 4, with 5 bases in between. The CDR3 is made up of 12 amino acids. Germline V gives CDR1 PRHDT, CDR2 FYEKMQ (reference sequence). The CDR3 is CASSPTTGELFF. CDR3 DNA: TGTGCCAGCAGCCCGACCACCGGGGAGCTGTTTTTT.

A word on this clone: The junction does not match germline at one end; this may be a read error. J is TRBJ2-1 and V is TRBV19; either TRBD1 or TRBD2 may supply D (6 bases each). The CDR3 loop spans 12 amino acids. Germline CDR1 LNHDA, CDR2 SQIVND (reference sequence). Written as DNA, the CDR3 is TGTGCCAGTAGGATAGGGGGGTCGGAGCAGTTCTTC. This sequence encodes CASRIGGSEQFF.

This clone has just one count. The chain recombines TRBV19 with TRBJ2-1; D remains unclear. The V and J ends lost 5 bases and 8 bases respectively, with 7 bases between them. The CDR3 has 11 amino acids. Per the germline V gene, CDR1 is LNHDA and CDR2 is SQIVND (reference sequence). The CDR3 DNA follows: TGTGCCAGTAGTTACGGCGATGAGCAGTTCTTC. This sequence encodes CASSYGDEQFF.

This chain links TRBV2 with TRBJ2-7; TRBD1 matches at 7 bases. The CDR3 loop spans 10 amino acids. The germline V gene has CDR1 SNHLY and CDR2 FYNNEI. V was pared by 11 bases and J by 5 bases, with 3 bases of the junction left unmatched. This CDR3 reads CALTGDEQYF. DNA for the CDR3: TGTGCCCTAACAGGGGACGAGCAGTACTTC.

This chain joins TRBV7-2 and TRBJ2-3; TRBD2 agrees at 11 bases. There are 15 residues in the CDR3. Trimming at V came to 7 bases and at J to 6 bases, leaving 9 bases not matched to a gene. Looked up from germline, CDR1 is SGHTA and CDR2 is FQGNSA. CDR3: CASTEIAGGLDTQYF. The CDR3 DNA sequence: TGTGCCAGCACGGAAATAGCGGGGGGGCTTGATACGCAGTATTTT.

The V call is TRBV9, the J call TRBJ1-2; a weak D match, TRBD1 (6 bases). Germline-derived CDR1 and CDR2 are SGDLS and YYNGEE. The CDR3 covers 16 residues. V dropped 2 bases and J dropped 3 bases, with 17 bases sitting between them. The CDR3 region is CASSVGPQGTDYGYTF. Written as DNA, the CDR3 is TGTGCCAGCAGCGTGGGTCCGCAGGGGACGGACTATGGCTACACCTTC.

This chain joins TRBV19 and TRBJ2-1; possibly TRBD1 for D (6 bases). Germline V gene lookup returns CDR1 LNHDA and CDR2 SQIVND (reference sequence). Trimming cost V 5 bases and J 7 bases, with 18 bases left between them. The CDR3 covers 15 residues. This CDR3 is CASSFRDTVNNEQFF. CDR3 bases: TGTGCCAGTAGTTTCCGGGACACGGTTAATAATGAGCAGTTCTTC. The entire variable domain, with the rest obtained from reference TRBV19 and TRBJ2-1, is as follows: DGGITQSPKYLFRKEGQNVTLSCEQNLNHDAMYWYRQDPGQGLRLIYYSQIVNDFQKGDIAEGYSVSREKKESFPLTVTSAQKNPTAFYLCASSFRDTVNNEQFFGPGTRLTVL.

The chain recombines TRBV19 with TRBJ2-7; the match to TRBD1 covers 7 bases. The germline V gene has CDR1 LNHDA and CDR2 SQIVND (reference sequence). The CDR3 length is 13 residues. V lost 3 bases and J lost 5; bases outside the gene matches: 4. The CDR3 loop is CASSITGVNEQYF. As DNA, the CDR3 is TGTGCCAGTAGTATCACAGGGGTAAACGAGCAGTACTTC.